The 27 T cell receptor beta chains below come from one sample, sequenced in a study of T cell repertoires in cytomegalovirus infection. Which antigens these TCRs recognize remains unknown. TCRdb reprocessed the reads with MiXCR, giving one entry per CDR3 protein. The table has approximately 280,000 distinct CDR3 sequences, roughly a fifth seen once; the top ten hold about 21%. Sequenced material: cultured PBMCs, taken from culture after CMV antigen stimulation. These receptor sequences come from a human donor in good health (CMV status not recorded). Some clones in this sample may be carry-over from other donors' samples.

This clonotype was counted ten times or more. Just one base apart from a much larger clone, this may be a read error. The chain carries TRBV7-2 and TRBJ2-3, with unresolved D. Trimming removed 3 bases from V and 2 bases from J, with 6 bases in between. Germline CDR1 and CDR2: SGHTA and FQGNSA. The CDR3 runs 13 residues. This CDR3 is CASSFDFTDTQYF. CDR3 coding DNA: TGTGCCAGCAGCTTCGACTTCACAGATACGCAGTATTTT.

J is TRBJ2-7 and V is TRBV18; TRBD1 matches at 10 bases. The CDR3 totals 15 residues. The junction had 5 bases not matched to a gene; V was cut back by 4 bases and J by 2 bases. Germline-derived CDR1 and CDR2 are KGHSH and LQKENI. CDR3 coding DNA: TGTGCCAGCTCACAGAGGACAGGGGGAACCTACGAGCAGTACTTC. Its protein is CASSQRTGGTYEQYF.

Points on this clonotype: Possible read error: a much larger clone is one base away. V is TRBV6-1 and J is TRBJ2-7; TRBD2 aligns across 9 bases. Germline values: CDR1 MNHNS, CDR2 SASEGT. The CDR3 spans 15 residues. CDR3 bases: TGTGCCAGAAGTGAAGGCCTAGCGGGATCCTACGAGCAGTACTTC. Translating gives CARSEGLAGSYEQYF.

This chain joins TRBV5-1 and TRBJ2-3; 9 nucleotides agree with TRBD1. Germline assignment: CDR1 SGHRS and CDR2 YFSETQ. The CDR3 extends over 15 amino acids. Unmatched junction bases numbered 2, after V lost 3 bases and J lost 0 bases. The chain's CDR3 is CASSYGQGSTDTQYF. The CDR3 DNA reads TGCGCCAGCAGCTACGGACAGGGGAGCACAGATACGCAGTATTTT.

This clonotype was counted a few times. The J gene is TRBJ2-7, the V gene TRBV7-9; possibly TRBD1 or TRBD2 for D (5 bases each). Germline values: CDR1 SEHNR, CDR2 FQNEAQ (reference sequence). The CDR3 runs to 12 residues. Between the trimmed V and J ends, which lost 1 base and 5 bases, there was a span of 6 bases. The CDR3 loop is CASSLGGDEQYV. The CDR3 nucleotides read TGTGCCAGCAGCTTAGGAGGGGACGAGCAGTACGTC.

V is TRBV4-1 and J is TRBJ1-1; D unclear. From germline, CDR1 is MGHRA and CDR2 YSYEKL. The V end lost 0 bases, the J end lost 4 bases, and 12 bases lay between the germline ends. The length of the CDR3 is 15 residues. The CDR3 reads CASSQEARGLTEAFF. CDR3 sequence (DNA): TGCGCCAGCAGCCAAGAGGCCCGGGGTCTCACTGAAGCTTTCTTT.

The rearrangement links TRBV9 to TRBJ2-1; 12 nucleotides line up with TRBD2. The ends lost 2 bases at V and 10 bases at J; junction bases unmatched: 4. The CDR3 is 14 residues long. Germline V gene lookup returns CDR1 SGDLS and CDR2 YYNGEE. The CDR3: CASSVSSGRAEQFF. The CDR3 DNA reads TGTGCCAGCAGCGTGTCTAGCGGGAGGGCGGAGCAGTTCTTC.

This clonotype was found many times. The chain employs TRBV7-2 and TRBJ2-5, with 13 bases aligning to TRBD2. With V trimmed by 5 bases and J by 0 bases, 9 bases remained unmatched. The CDR3 runs 18 residues. Germline V gene sequence: CDR1 SGHTA, CDR2 FQGNSA. The CDR3 DNA reads TGTGCCAGCAGCACTAAGGGACTAGCGGGACTAAACCAAGAGACCCAGTACTTC. It is translated as CASSTKGLAGLNQETQYF.

This clonotype came up a few times. The chain uses TRBV6-2 or TRBV6-3 and TRBJ1-5; D gene unclear. The germline V and J ends were trimmed by 6 bases and 0 bases, with 3 bases remaining between them. CDR3 length: 12 amino acids. Germline lookup yields CDR1 MNHEY and CDR2 SVGEGT. CDR3 sequence reads: CASRYSNQPQHF. The CDR3 nucleotides are TGTGCCAGCAGATATAGCAATCAGCCCCAGCATTTT.

The chain employs TRBV19 and TRBJ1-4, with a possible D match to TRBD1 (5 bases). The CDR3 loop spans 15 amino acids. V lost 4 bases to trimming and J lost 2 bases, with 11 bases between them. Germline V lookup: CDR1 LNHDA, CDR2 SQIVND (reference sequence). CDR3 DNA sequence: TGTGCCAGTAGTAGGACAAGGGTGACTAATGAAAAACTGTTTTTT. The encoded protein is CASSRTRVTNEKLFF.

This sequence joins TRBV28 and TRBJ2-6; D ambiguous. The CDR3 length is 15 residues. CDR1 and CDR2 (germline): MDHEN, SYDVKM. V dropped 3 bases and J dropped 2 bases, with 8 bases sitting between them. The CDR3 DNA is TGTGCCAGCAGTTTGTCGGATCCTGGGGCCAACGTCCTGACTTTC. Amino acids: CASSLSDPGANVLTF.

This clonotype has just a few counts. The genes are TRBV12-3 or TRBV12-4 and TRBJ2-1; D might be TRBD1 or TRBD2, each matching 5 bases. Trimming stripped 5 bases from V and 8 bases from J, with 16 bases between. This CDR3 is built from 14 residues. CDR3 sequence: CASSPHDRGYEQFF. For the CDR3, the DNA is TGTGCCAGCAGTCCCCACGACAGAGGGTATGAGCAGTTCTTC.

The table lists this clonotype with a few counts. V is TRBV19 and J is TRBJ1-5, with unresolved D. V dropped 7 bases and J dropped 0 bases, with 7 bases sitting between them. Per germline, CDR1 LNHDA and CDR2 SQIVND (reference sequence). The CDR3 contains 13 residues. In nucleotides, the CDR3 is TGTGCCAGTATGGATTATAGCAATCAGCCCCAGCATTTT. It encodes CASMDYSNQPQHF.

This clonotype was found a few times. The rearrangement uses TRBV12-3 or TRBV12-4 and TRBJ2-1; possibly TRBD2 for D (6 bases). With 7 bases removed from V and 5 bases from J, the gap between germline ends came to 15 bases. The CDR3 totals 14 residues. This CDR3 is CASKLVGSHNEQFF. The CDR3 DNA reads as TGTGCCAGCAAGCTTGTCGGGAGTCACAATGAGCAGTTCTTC.

This clonotype was detected a few times. This chain links TRBV7-2 with TRBJ2-5, with D possibly matching TRBD2 (6 bases). CDR3 length: 16 residues. V lost 3 bases, J lost 5 bases, and 19 bases lay in between. Germline lookup yields CDR1 SGHTA and CDR2 FQGNSA. CDR3 coding DNA: TGTGCCAGCAGCTTTAGCGGCGGTAGCTGGATTGAGACCCAGTACTTC. Translated, it gives CASSFSGGSWIETQYF.

This clonotype has a count of ten or more. The genes are TRBV11-1 and TRBJ2-7; possible D gene TRBD2, 5 bases. The CDR3 is made up of 15 amino acids. V was pared by 5 bases and J by 0 bases, with 14 bases between. Germline lookup yields CDR1 SGHAT and CDR2 FQDESV (reference sequence). The DNA for the CDR3 is TGTGCCAGCAGCCGAGGATTCACTAGCTCCTACGAGCAGTACTTC. This encodes CASSRGFTSSYEQYF. The whole variable domain, filled in from reference TRBV11-1 and TRBJ2-7, reads EAEVAQSPRYKITEKSQAVAFWCDPISGHATLYWYRQILGQGPELLVQFQDESVVDDSQLPKDRFSAERLKGVDSTLKIQPAELGDSAMYLCASSRGFTSSYEQYFGPGTRLTVT.

The chain carries TRBV5-4 and TRBJ1-5, with D unresolved. With 0 bases removed from V and 6 bases from J, the gap between germline ends came to 13 bases. Germline CDR1 and CDR2: SGHNT and YYREEE (reference sequence). This CDR3 region has 15 residues. The CDR3 here is CASSLGGFSTQPQHF. DNA of the CDR3: TGTGCCAGCAGCTTGGGGGGTTTCTCCACTCAGCCCCAGCATTTT. Variable domain in full (rest from reference TRBV5-4 and TRBJ1-5): ETGVTQSPTHLIKTRGQQVTLRCSSQSGHNTVSWYQQALGQGPQFIFQYYREEENGRGNFPPRFSGLQFPNYSSELNVNALELDDSALYLCASSLGGFSTQPQHFGDGTRLSIL.

This clonotype came up many times. The V call is TRBV7-9, the J call TRBJ2-1; TRBD2 matches at 7 bases. This CDR3 has 15 residues. After removal of 3 bases from V and 5 bases from J, the junction contained 7 bases not matched to a gene. Germline values: CDR1 SEHNR, CDR2 FQNEAQ (reference sequence). The CDR3 sequence is CASSFVWEGHNEQFF. CDR3 nucleotides: TGTGCCAGCAGCTTTGTGTGGGAGGGCCACAATGAGCAGTTCTTC.

This clonotype was seen at least ten times. The chain recombines TRBV7-2 with TRBJ1-1; D gene unclear. The CDR3 loop spans 16 amino acids. V was clipped by 1 base and J by 5 bases, with 17 bases between them. Germline V lookup: CDR1 SGHTA, CDR2 FQGNSA. This CDR3 reads CASSLEWPSRGTEAFF. CDR3 coding DNA: TGTGCCAGCAGCTTAGAGTGGCCCTCGAGAGGGACTGAAGCTTTCTTT.

The V and J genes are TRBV12-3 or TRBV12-4 and TRBJ2-5; 8 bases are a match to TRBD2. The CDR3 totals 12 residues. Unmatched junction bases numbered 3, after V lost 7 bases and J lost 5 bases. CDR3: CASTAGGETQYF. CDR3 coding DNA: TGTGCCAGCACCGCGGGAGGCGAGACCCAGTACTTC.

The chain combines TRBV4-3 with TRBJ1-5, with unresolved D. The CDR3 has 13 amino acids. CDR1 and CDR2 (germline): LGHNA, YSLEER. The ends were cut back, 4 bases at V and 4 bases at J, with 8 bases in the middle. CDR3 in DNA: TGCGCCAGCAGCCTGAATCTGAATCAGCCCCAGCATTTT. Its protein is CASSLNLNQPQHF.

In DNA form, the CDR3 reads TGTGCCACCAGTCCCGGGACTAGCGTGAGCACAGATACGCAGTATTTT. Translating gives CATSPGTSVSTDTQYF. The chain links TRBV24-1 to TRBJ2-3; TRBD2 agrees at 10 bases. The germline gives CDR1 KGHDR, CDR2 SFDVKD. The trim removed 6 bases at V and 0 bases at J, leaving 5 bases unmatched. The CDR3 is 16 residues long.

The table lists this clonotype with a few counts. The chain recombines TRBV7-2 with TRBJ1-1; D unresolved. The V and J ends lost 2 bases and 2 bases respectively, with 9 bases between them. Germline loops: CDR1 SGHTA, CDR2 FQGNSA. This CDR3 has 14 residues. CDR3 nucleotide sequence: TGTGCCAGCAGCTTACTGTTTACTAACACTGAAGCTTTCTTT. This translates into CASSLLFTNTEAFF. Filled out from reference TRBV7-2 and TRBJ1-1, the complete variable domain reads GAGVSQSPSNKVTEKGKDVELRCDPISGHTALYWYRQSLGQGLEFLIYFQGNSAPDKSGLPSDRFSAERTGGSVSTLTIQRTQQEDSAVYLCASSLLFTNTEAFFGQGTRLTVV.

At least ten counts were recorded for this clonotype. V is TRBV7-2 and J is TRBJ1-4, with TRBD1 identical over 7 bases. Germline assignment: CDR1 SGHTA and CDR2 FQGNSA. There are 16 residues in the CDR3. V was clipped by 5 bases and J by 2 bases; unmatched bases: 8. CDR3 protein: CASSQKPGQTNEKLFF. DNA of the CDR3: TGTGCCAGCAGCCAAAAACCGGGACAGACTAATGAAAAACTGTTTTTT. Based on the CDR3 plus reference TRBV7-2 and TRBJ1-4, the full variable domain is GAGVSQSPSNKVTEKGKDVELRCDPISGHTALYWYRQSLGQGLEFLIYFQGNSAPDKSGLPSDRFSAERTGGSVSTLTIQRTQQEDSAVYLCASSQKPGQTNEKLFFGSGTQLSVL.

This chain links TRBV6-5 with TRBJ2-5, with D hard to call. The germline gives CDR1 MNHEY, CDR2 SVGAGI. This CDR3 comprises 16 residues. V shed 2 bases and J shed 1 base, with 14 bases lying between them. The CDR3 loop is CASSYRALRAQETQYF. DNA for the CDR3: TGTGCCAGCAGTTACCGAGCGCTACGAGCCCAAGAGACCCAGTACTTC.

This clonotype was seen more than once but under ten times. The chain joins TRBV7-2 to TRBJ2-1, with TRBD2 matching 8 bases. The CDR3 contains 16 residues. The V and J ends lost 5 bases and 0 bases, in that order; junction bases with no gene match: 6. Germline lookup yields CDR1 SGHTA and CDR2 FQGNSA. The CDR3 DNA sequence: TGTGCCAGCAGCCTAATTAGCGGGACCTCCTACAATGAGCAGTTCTTC. Protein: CASSLISGTSYNEQFF.

The V and J genes are TRBV7-6 and TRBJ2-3; TRBD2 might be the D (5 bases). V was clipped by 5 bases and J by 2 bases, with 23 bases between them. The CDR3 length is 18 residues. Per germline, CDR1 SGHVS and CDR2 FNYEAQ. The CDR3 protein is CASSLPPFLAEVTDTQYF. The CDR3 coding sequence is TGTGCCAGCAGCCTTCCCCCGTTTCTCGCGGAGGTCACAGATACGCAGTATTTT. Using reference TRBV7-6 and TRBJ2-3 for the parts outside the CDR3, the full variable domain is GAGVSQSPRYKVTKRGQDVALRCDPISGHVSLYWYRQALGQGPEFLTYFNYEAQQDKSGLPNDRFSAERPEGSISTLTIQRTEQRDSAMYRCASSLPPFLAEVTDTQYFGPGTRLTVL.